These T cell receptor beta chains were read from a single sample in a study of T cell responses to AZD1222 COVID-19 vaccine. Sequenced by immunoSEQ multiplex PCR; TCRdb stores in-frame clones only, minus some. This repertoire shows about 150,000 clones, under 95% found once; its top ten account for about 2.1%. The starting material was peripheral blood, obtained on day 0 of AZD1222 vaccination. These receptors came from an adult in good health. The CDR3 runs from the conserved cysteine through the conserved F or W. D genes are given only for firm matches. Clone size is given for some rows only: seen once, a few or many times, or a class if the clone is expanded.

CDR3 DNA,CDR3 protein,D gene,V gene,J gene,clone size
TGTGCCAGCAGCTTGGGGGGGACAGCTTACTCCTACGAGCAGTACTTC,CASSLGGTAYSYEQYF,TRBD1,TRBV5-4,TRBJ2-7,.
TGTGCCAGCAGCAACTCCGGGACTAGCGAGTCAGATACGCAGTATTTT,CASSNSGTSESDTQYF,TRBD2,TRBV7-9,TRBJ2-3,.
TGTGCCAGCAGCCCAGGGCAAATGGCCAAAAACATTCAGTACTTC,CASSPGQMAKNIQYF,.,TRBV6-5,TRBJ2-4,.
TGCGCCAGCAGCCCCAGGGGTGATACGCAGTATTTT,CASSPRGDTQYF,.,TRBV5-1,TRBJ2-3,once
TGCGCCAGCAGCGGCGGGGGGCAAACTTACGAGCAGTACTTC,CASSGGGQTYEQYF,TRBD2,TRBV5-1,TRBJ2-7,.
TGCAGCGTTGAACCAGACAGCGGATCAATCTATGGCTACACCTTC,CSVEPDSGSIYGYTF,.,TRBV29-1,TRBJ1-2,.
TGTGCCAGCAGCTTACGGACTGACAATGAGCAGTTCTTC,CASSLRTDNEQFF,.,TRBV7-3,TRBJ2-1,.
TGTGCCAGCAGATACGGGACTAGCGGGGTGAACACCGGGGAGCTGTTTTTT,CASRYGTSGVNTGELFF,TRBD2,TRBV5-6,TRBJ2-2,.
TGTGCCAGCTCTCGGGACAGGGGCGGCACCGGGGAGCTGTTTTTT,CASSRDRGGTGELFF,TRBD1,TRBV18,TRBJ2-2,.
TGCAGCGTTGAAGTGTGGGGTGAGCAGTTCTTC,CSVEVWGEQFF,.,TRBV29-1,TRBJ2-1,.
TGTGCCAGCAGCTTAGTCCCTCCAGCCAACACTGAAGCTTTCTTT,CASSLVPPANTEAFF,.,TRBV7-9,TRBJ1-1,.
TGTGCCAGCAGTCGTGACAGGGGTGCAGATACGCAGTATTTT,CASSRDRGADTQYF,TRBD1,TRBV2,TRBJ2-3,.
TGTGCCAGCGGGCTAGGGCTCGGTGAGCAGTTCTTC,CASGLGLGEQFF,.,TRBV3-1/TRBV3-2,TRBJ2-1,.
TGTGCCATCTCAGGGGGGCGAGGTCAGCCCCAGCATTTT,CAISGGRGQPQHF,TRBD1,TRBV27,TRBJ1-5,.
TGCGCCAGCAGAATGACAGAGAACACCGGGGAGCTGTTTTTT,CASRMTENTGELFF,.,TRBV4-1,TRBJ2-2,.
TGCGCCAGCAGCCACCTGACAGGGATAAGTATGGCTTTCTTT,CASSHLTGISMAFF,TRBD1,TRBV4-1,TRBJ1-1,.